The 15 T cell receptor beta chains presented below share a single source sample, sequenced in a study of identical twins. TCRdb reanalysed the 5' RACE reads using MiXCR and keeps one entry per CDR3 protein. The table lists around 1.7 million distinct CDR3 sequences, about 30% of them singletons. The sequenced sample was cord blood. The receptors come from a newborn girl in good health.

In this sample, this clonotype turned up a few times. The chain carries TRBV6-1 and TRBJ1-2; 7 nucleotides agree with TRBD1. V shed 9 bases and J 4 bases; nucleotides not matched to a gene: 5. Germline CDR1 reads MNHNS; CDR2 reads SASEGT. The CDR3 length is 12 residues. The CDR3 is CASIQGFYGYTF. For the CDR3, the DNA is TGTGCCAGTATACAGGGGTTCTATGGCTACACCTTC.

The rearrangement links TRBV11-2 to TRBJ1-1; 9 bases map to TRBD1. The CDR3 is made up of 16 amino acids. From germline, CDR1 is SGHAT and CDR2 FQNNGV. Losses at the gene ends were 4 bases for V and 5 bases for J; bases not matched to a gene: 11. This chain's CDR3 is CASSSIADRGGTEAFF. CDR3 DNA sequence: TGTGCCAGCAGCTCCATAGCGGACAGGGGAGGGACTGAAGCTTTCTTT.

The table lists this clonotype with a few counts. The CDR3 nucleotides read TGTGCCAGCAGCGTAGCTACCGACAGGGAGACCCAGTACTTC. As protein: CASSVATDRETQYF. The gene calls are TRBV9 and TRBJ2-5; tentatively, D is TRBD1 (6 bases). V lost 0 bases to trimming and J lost 5 bases, with 11 bases between them. This CDR3 has 14 amino acids. Germline CDR1 and CDR2: SGDLS and YYNGEE. Based on the CDR3 plus reference TRBV9 and TRBJ2-5, the full variable domain is DSGVTQTPKHLITATGQRVTLRCSPRSGDLSVYWYQQSLDQGLQFLIQYYNGEERAKGNILERFSAQQFPDLHSELNLSSLELGDSALYFCASSVATDRETQYFGPGTRLLVL.

The rearrangement uses TRBV5-6 and TRBJ2-2; D perhaps matches TRBD1 (6 bases). The V and J ends lost 3 bases and 1 base respectively, with 16 bases between them. The CDR3 runs to 17 residues. From germline, CDR1 is SGHDT and CDR2 YYEEEE. CDR3 residues: CASSSLDRLENTGELFF. The CDR3, as DNA: TGTGCCAGCAGCTCACTCGACAGGTTAGAGAACACCGGGGAGCTGTTTTTT.

The chain is built from TRBV29-1 and TRBJ2-1; 8 bases are shared with TRBD1. Gene TRBJ2-7 matches the end of the DNA better, so the J call may be wrong. Germline V gene sequence: CDR1 SQVTM, CDR2 ANQGSEA. This CDR3 has 14 amino acids. As DNA, the CDR3 is TGCAGCGTTCCCTGGACAGGGAGGTACAATGAGCAGTACTTC. This codes for CSVPWTGRYNEQYF.

The V and J genes are TRBV20-1 and TRBJ2-2; D not certain. Trimming shortened V by 0 bases and J by 3 bases, and 8 bases separated the two germline ends. The CDR3 has 14 residues. The germline CDR1 and CDR2 sequences are DFQATT and SNEGSKA (reference sequence). Here the CDR3 DNA reads TGCAGTGCTAGAGATCCACGGTACACCGGGGAGCTGTTTTTT. Translation: CSARDPRYTGELFF.

This clonotype was seen more than once but under ten times. The chain combines TRBV7-2 with TRBJ2-5, with 8 bases identical to TRBD2. The J call is in doubt because the DNA end fits TRBJ2-7 better. The CDR3 runs 16 residues. Germline V gives CDR1 SGHTA, CDR2 FQGNSA. The CDR3 loop reads CASNQNRAAGVYEQYF. The CDR3, as DNA: TGTGCCAGCAACCAAAACAGGGCAGCGGGAGTCTACGAGCAGTACTTC.

This rearrangement joins TRBV5-1 to TRBJ2-5; D unresolved. The germline V gene encodes CDR1 SGHRS and CDR2 YFSETQ. V was pared by 0 bases and J by 1 base, with 10 bases between. The CDR3 extends over 15 amino acids. CDR3: CASSLATLRQETQYF. The CDR3 coding sequence is TGCGCCAGCAGCTTGGCAACTCTTCGCCAAGAGACCCAGTACTTC.

This sequence joins TRBV3-1 and TRBJ1-1; 7 nucleotides line up with TRBD1. The CDR3 totals 13 residues. CDR1 LGHDT and CDR2 YNNKEL come from the germline V gene (reference sequence). Germline trimming cut 1 base from V and 7 bases from J; bases unmatched to any gene: 3. The CDR3 loop is CASSQAGGGEAFF. As DNA, the CDR3 is TGTGCCAGCAGCCAAGCAGGGGGTGGTGAAGCTTTCTTT.

The CDR3 DNA reads TGTGCCAGCAGTTCCGCGGGCGCGGGTACTTGCGAGCAGTACTTC. Residues: CASSSAGAGTCEQYF. This sequence joins TRBV27 and TRBJ2-4; a weak D match, TRBD2 (5 bases). Gene TRBJ2-7 matches the end of the DNA better, so the J call may be wrong. The CDR3 runs 15 residues. Germline V lookup: CDR1 MNHEY, CDR2 SMNVEV (reference sequence).

There are a few counts of this clonotype. The chain recombines TRBV12-3 or TRBV12-4 with TRBJ1-1; tentative D call: TRBD1 (6 bases). Trimming shortened V by 5 bases and J by 0 bases, and 19 bases separated the two germline ends. There are 17 residues in the CDR3. Here the CDR3 DNA reads TGTGCCAGCAGTGACCCCGACAGGCGGGCGATGAACACTGAAGCTTTCTTT. It is translated as CASSDPDRRAMNTEAFF.

This clonotype was seen a few times. CDR3 DNA sequence: TGTGCCACCAACCGTCTAGGACTACTCTACGAGCAGTACTTC. It is translated as CATNRLGLLYEQYF. The rearrangement links TRBV15 to TRBJ2-7; weak D call: TRBD2 (6 bases). From germline, CDR1 is LNHNV and CDR2 YYDKDF (reference sequence). With 7 bases removed from V and 3 bases from J, the gap between germline ends came to 16 bases. This CDR3 contains 14 residues.

The chain joins TRBV24-1 to TRBJ2-3; D perhaps matches TRBD1 (5 bases). The length of the CDR3 is 15 residues. Germline assignment: CDR1 KGHDR and CDR2 SFDVKD. V was clipped by 7 bases and J by 0 bases, with 13 bases between them. CDR3 in DNA: TGTGCCACCAGAGATCCTCGACAGAGCACAGATACGCAGTATTTT. Protein product: CATRDPRQSTDTQYF.

J is TRBJ2-2 and V is TRBV27; D gene unclear. This CDR3 contains 13 residues. Trimming took off 6 bases at V and 2 bases at J, with 7 bases between the two ends. From germline, CDR1 is MNHEY and CDR2 SMNVEV (reference sequence). CDR3 DNA: TGTGCCAGCAGGCGTAGAAACACCGGGGAGCTGTTTTTT. Protein: CASRRRNTGELFF.

The chain couples TRBV29-1 to TRBJ2-3; TRBD1 or TRBD2 may be the D gene (5 bases each). Germline assignment: CDR1 SQVTM and CDR2 ANQGSEA. This CDR3 has 15 amino acids. V lost 1 base to trimming and J lost 0 bases, with 11 bases between them. In DNA form, the CDR3 reads TGCAGCGTTGAAGGCCCGGGACGAAGCACAGATACGCAGTATTTT. Protein product: CSVEGPGRSTDTQYF.